Shown below are 25 T cell receptor beta chains from a single sample sequenced in a study of response to subunit inactivated influenza vaccine (dated by TCRdb to about 2018). Library creation used RT-PCR. The run used an Illumina HiSeq 2500. TCRdb passed the public sequencing reads through fastp at Q25 and MiXCR, retaining productive beta sequences. Each CDR3 protein appears once, grouped with its most common genes and DNA. The sample records fewer than 700,000 distinct CDR3 sequences, roughly 13% of which are singletons. The ten largest clonotypes hold over 10% of the sample. The time point label on this specimen signifies: 40 to 45 days after influenza vaccine administration. Material: PBMCs from blood, obtained more than 35 days after vaccination. All receptors derive from a man between 50 and 59 years old who received an inactivated influenza vaccine. Donor details come from another sample of the same person, matched by shared clones.

V gene TRBV9 combines with J gene TRBJ2-1; 10 positions agree with TRBD1. The trim removed 2 bases at V and 6 bases at J, leaving 8 bases unmatched. Germline CDR1 reads SGDLS; CDR2 reads YYNGEE. CDR3 length: 16 residues. The CDR3 DNA reads TGTGCCAGCAGCGTGGGGGGGACAGGGGTTTTCAATGAGCAGTTCTTC. This gives the protein CASSVGGTGVFNEQFF.

This clonotype showed up many times. The V gene is TRBV20-1, the J gene TRBJ2-7, with 8 nucleotides matching TRBD1. The germline gives CDR1 DFQATT, CDR2 SNEGSKA (reference sequence). V trimming: 0 bases; J trimming: 3 bases; junction bases outside the gene matches: 4. CDR3 length equals 14 residues. CDR3 sequence reads: CSAREGQAHYEQYF. Here the CDR3 DNA reads TGCAGTGCTAGAGAGGGACAGGCCCACTACGAGCAGTACTTC.

This clonotype has a handful of counts. V usage is TRBV4-2 and J usage is TRBJ2-3; 10 nucleotides line up with TRBD2. The CDR3 loop spans 16 amino acids. With 2 bases clipped from V and 0 bases from J, the junction kept 2 bases outside the gene matches. Germline CDR1 reads LGHNA; CDR2 reads YNFKEQ. The CDR3 DNA follows: TGTGCCAGCAGCCAATGGACTAGCGGAAGCACAGATACGCAGTATTTT. Its translation is CASSQWTSGSTDTQYF.

The J gene is TRBJ1-1, the V gene TRBV9, with 7 bases lining up with TRBD1. This CDR3 has 13 amino acids. Germline V gene sequence: CDR1 SGDLS, CDR2 YYNGEE. The V segment lost 4 bases and the J segment 7 bases; nucleotides outside the gene matches: 7. The CDR3 is CASSSRGYGEAFF. The CDR3 bases are TGTGCCAGCAGCTCCAGGGGGTATGGTGAAGCTTTCTTT.

The chain uses TRBV5-1 and TRBJ1-2; D is unclear. Trimming cost V 0 bases and J 0 bases, with 6 bases left between them. The CDR3 sequence is 14 residues long. Looked up from germline, CDR1 is SGHRS and CDR2 is YFSETQ. The CDR3 loop is CASSLERANYGYTF. CDR3 bases: TGCGCCAGCAGCTTGGAGAGAGCTAACTATGGCTACACCTTC.

The rearrangement links TRBV5-1 to TRBJ1-4; TRBD1 matches 7 bases. The CDR3 length is 14 residues. V was clipped by 0 bases and J by 12 bases; unmatched bases: 8. The germline V gene encodes CDR1 SGHRS and CDR2 YFSETQ. DNA of the CDR3: TGCGCCAGCAGCTTGGCTGCCGGGACAGCAGAACTGTTTTTT. This sequence encodes CASSLAAGTAELFF.

The sample holds a few counts of this clonotype. The chain employs TRBV10-3 and TRBJ1-5; 7 bases map to TRBD1. In germline, CDR1 is ENHRY, CDR2 SYGVKD. V lost 3 bases to trimming and J lost 4 bases; unmatched junction nucleotides: 3. The CDR3 spans 14 residues. CDR3 nucleotide sequence: TGTGCCATCAGTGAAGGACAGGATAATCAGCCCCAGCATTTT. This encodes CAISEGQDNQPQHF.

The chain links TRBV21-1 to TRBJ1-2. TRBV21-1 counts as a pseudogene. This CDR3 has 14 residues. CDR3 sequence reads: CASSERLANYGYTF. The CDR3 DNA reads TGTGCCAGCAGCGAGAGGTTGGCTAACTATGGCTACACCTTC.

This clonotype came up a few times. This chain joins TRBV29-1 and TRBJ1-1, with 7 bases lining up with TRBD1. V was pared by 4 bases and J by 5 bases, with 10 bases of the junction left unmatched. This CDR3 is built from 14 residues. The germline V gene has CDR1 SQVTM and CDR2 ANQGSEA. CDR3 coding DNA: TGCAGCGTTGCTAGAGGGGGCGCGCGGACTGAAGCTTTCTTT. It codes for CSVARGGARTEAFF.

This clonotype was picked up many times. The chain carries TRBV2 and TRBJ2-1, with D perhaps TRBD2 (6 bases). The CDR3 is 15 residues long. Per germline, CDR1 SNHLY and CDR2 FYNNEI. The V end was cut by 2 bases, the J end by 5 bases, with 13 bases between. The CDR3 DNA reads as TGTGCCAGCAGTGAAAGGGCGGGGAGAAACAATGAGCAGTTCTTC. Residues: CASSERAGRNNEQFF. Based on the CDR3 plus reference TRBV2 and TRBJ2-1, the full variable domain is EPEVTQTPSHQVTQMGQEVILRCVPISNHLYFYWYRQILGQKVEFLVSFYNNEISEKSEIFDDQFSVERPDGSNFTLKIRSTKLEDSAMYFCASSERAGRNNEQFFGPGTRLTVL.

This chain links TRBV7-9 with TRBJ2-5; no firm D call. CDR1 and CDR2 from the germline V gene are SEHNR and FQNEAQ (reference sequence). Trimming took off 2 bases at V and 2 bases at J, with 12 bases between the two ends. The CDR3 spans 15 residues. The CDR3 protein is CASSLSGRIQETQYF. CDR3 DNA: TGTGCCAGCAGCTTATCCGGACGGATTCAAGAGACCCAGTACTTC.

This chain connects TRBV10-3 to TRBJ1-6; the D gene is possibly TRBD1 (6 bases). The CDR3 sequence is 16 residues long. V was cut by 6 bases and J by 5 bases, with 17 bases left in between. CDR1 ENHRY and CDR2 SYGVKD come from the germline V gene. CDR3 sequence: CAISANTGHNNSPLHF. DNA for the CDR3: TGTGCCATCAGCGCCAACACGGGACATAATAATTCACCCCTCCACTTT.

The J gene is TRBJ2-1, the V gene TRBV12-3 or TRBV12-4; TRBD1 matches 11 bases. CDR3 size: 15 residues. The trim removed 6 bases at V and 3 bases at J, leaving 4 bases unmatched. The DNA of the CDR3 is TGTGCCAGCAGGGTTGGGACAGGGGGCTACAATGAGCAGTTCTTC. This encodes CASRVGTGGYNEQFF.

The J gene is TRBJ2-1, the V gene TRBV7-9; 8 bases match TRBD2. Per the germline V gene, CDR1 is SEHNR and CDR2 is FQNEAQ (reference sequence). CDR3 size: 16 residues. The V segment lost 4 bases and the J segment 8 bases; nucleotides outside the gene matches: 13. CDR3 nucleotides: TGTGCCAGCAGCTCTCACTGGCGGGGGGCTATCGATGAGCAGTTCTTC. The encoded protein is CASSSHWRGAIDEQFF.

This clonotype was counted only a few times. The J gene is TRBJ2-1, the V gene TRBV11-2, with 9 nucleotides matching TRBD2. The CDR3 consists of 14 residues. V dropped 3 bases and J dropped 6; count of bases not matched to a gene: 3. Germline-derived CDR1 and CDR2 are SGHAT and FQNNGV. This chain's CDR3 is CASSFGGGVNEQFF. The CDR3 nucleotides are TGTGCCAGCAGCTTCGGCGGGGGGGTCAATGAGCAGTTCTTC. The complete variable domain, with remaining parts taken from reference TRBV11-2 and TRBJ2-1, reads EAGVAQSPRYKIIEKRQSVAFWCNPISGHATLYWYQQILGQGPKLLIQFQNNGVVDDSQLPKDRFSAERLKGVDSTLKIQPAKLEDSAVYLCASSFGGGVNEQFFGPGTRLTVL.

The chain uses TRBV4-3 and TRBJ1-1, with D unresolved. This CDR3 has 14 residues. V lost 2 bases, J lost 4 bases, and 11 bases lay in between. In germline, CDR1 is LGHNA, CDR2 YSLEER. The CDR3 region has the DNA TGCGCCAGCAGCCAACTTCGGACCAGCACTGAAGCTTTCTTT. Its protein is CASSQLRTSTEAFF.

This clonotype was detected only a few times. The gene calls are TRBV20-1 and TRBJ2-7, with 13 bases matching TRBD2. The CDR3 is 14 amino acids. Losses at the gene ends were 5 bases for V and 2 bases for J; bases not matched to a gene: 3. CDR1 is DFQATT and CDR2 is SNEGSKA in the germline V gene (reference sequence). CDR3 amino acids: CSAELAGGAYEQYF. The CDR3, as DNA: TGCAGTGCTGAACTAGCGGGAGGGGCCTACGAGCAGTACTTC.

This clonotype was seen a handful of times. This chain connects TRBV24-1 to TRBJ2-1, with 11 positions matching TRBD2. The CDR3 runs 14 residues. From germline, CDR1 is KGHDR and CDR2 SFDVKD. Trimming removed 6 bases from V and 7 bases from J; junction bases left unmatched: 4. Here the CDR3 reads CATSLLAGGNEQFF. The CDR3 DNA sequence: TGTGCCACCAGTCTGCTAGCGGGGGGTAATGAGCAGTTCTTC.

This rearrangement joins TRBV7-8 to TRBJ2-3; 9 bases agree with TRBD2. The CDR3 is 15 amino acids. Germline CDR1 SGHVS, CDR2 FQNEAQ. With V trimmed by 3 bases and J by 7 bases, 8 bases remained unmatched. CDR3 bases: TGTGCCAGCAGCTTCAATCCCCTAGCGGGACATACGCAGTATTTT. Encoded protein: CASSFNPLAGHTQYF.

The chain joins TRBV5-1 to TRBJ2-5; D is uncertain. Germline CDR1 and CDR2: SGHRS and YFSETQ. The CDR3 loop spans 12 amino acids. V was trimmed by 0 bases and J by 6 bases, leaving 6 bases between them. Here the CDR3 reads CASSLAGQTQYF. CDR3 nucleotides: TGCGCCAGCAGCTTGGCTGGGCAGACCCAGTACTTC.

The chain joins TRBV9 to TRBJ2-1; TRBD2 aligns across 12 bases. CDR1 is SGDLS, CDR2 YYNGEE, per germline. J gave up 9 bases and V 3 bases, and 7 bases lay outside the gene matches. The CDR3 covers 15 residues. CDR3 in DNA: TGTGCCAGCAGCGGCCGGACTAGCGGGACCGGTGAGCAGTTCTTC. Amino acid sequence: CASSGRTSGTGEQFF. The complete variable domain, with remaining parts taken from reference TRBV9 and TRBJ2-1, reads DSGVTQTPKHLITATGQRVTLRCSPRSGDLSVYWYQQSLDQGLQFLIQYYNGEERAKGNILERFSAQQFPDLHSELNLSSLELGDSALYFCASSGRTSGTGEQFFGPGTRLTVL.

This clonotype was observed a handful of times. This chain links TRBV29-1 with TRBJ2-7; the match to TRBD1 covers 11 bases. Per germline, CDR1 SQVTM and CDR2 ANQGSEA. Trimming cost V 4 bases and J 3 bases; bases outside gene matches: 8. CDR3 size: 15 residues. In DNA, the CDR3 is TGCAGCGTTGTAGACCGGGACAGGGGGAACTACGAGCAGTACTTC. Protein: CSVVDRDRGNYEQYF.

The sample holds a few counts of this clonotype. The chain couples TRBV5-6 to TRBJ2-2; 7 positions match TRBD1. This CDR3 spans 14 amino acids. The trim removed 2 bases at V and 6 bases at J, leaving 4 bases unmatched. The germline V gene encodes CDR1 SGHDT and CDR2 YYEEEE. Here the CDR3 DNA reads TGTGCCAGCAGCTTTGAACAGGGGTCCGGGGAGCTGTTTTTT. It is translated as CASSFEQGSGELFF.

In its sample, this clonotype was seen a few times. This rearrangement joins TRBV18 to TRBJ2-7; TRBD1 might be the D (6 bases). Per the germline V gene, CDR1 is KGHSH and CDR2 is LQKENI. The CDR3 consists of 14 residues. Trimming left V 6 bases short and J 2 bases short, with 14 bases between. CDR3 sequence reads: CASSAIQGTYEQYF. CDR3 sequence (DNA): TGTGCCAGCTCGGCGATACAGGGTACCTACGAGCAGTACTTC. The full variable domain, in which reference TRBV18 and TRBJ2-7 provide the parts outside the CDR3, is NAGVMQNPRHLVRRRGQEARLRCSPMKGHSHVYWYRQLPEEGLKFMVYLQKENIIDESGMPKERFSAEFPKEGPSILRIQQVVRGDSAAYFCASSAIQGTYEQYFGPGTRLTVT.

In its sample, this clonotype was seen a few times. V usage is TRBV10-3 and J usage is TRBJ2-5, with 7 bases aligning to TRBD1. This CDR3 is 15 amino acids long. CDR1 and CDR2 from the germline V gene are ENHRY and SYGVKD. Losses at the gene ends were 3 bases for V and 0 bases for J; bases not matched to a gene: 4. CDR3: CAISDYGQDQETQYF. The DNA for the CDR3 is TGTGCCATCAGTGATTACGGACAGGACCAAGAGACCCAGTACTTC.